A single sample is the source of the 22 T cell receptor beta chains below, sequenced in a study of blood T cell repertoires in COVID-19. Libraries were prepared by immunoSEQ multiplex PCR; TCRdb keeps only in-frame clonotypes and omits some of them. The table includes roughly 210,000 clones, about 88% detected once. The sample comprised peripheral blood. The receptors stem from a man aged 70-80 years with acute or convalescent COVID-19.

The gene calls are TRBV5-1 and TRBJ2-7, with a possible D match to TRBD2 (6 bases). The CDR3 is made up of 15 amino acids. Germline loops: CDR1 SGHRS, CDR2 YFSETQ. The germline V and J ends were trimmed by 2 bases and 5 bases, with 17 bases remaining between them. The CDR3 protein is CASSFAGPPGDEQYF. The CDR3 region has the DNA TGCGCCAGCAGCTTTGCAGGGCCCCCGGGGGACGAGCAGTACTTC.

The J gene is TRBJ1-2, the V gene TRBV2; 8 bases match TRBD1. V gave up 10 bases and J gave up 4 bases; unmatched junction bases: 2. The germline V gene has CDR1 SNHLY and CDR2 FYNNEI. The CDR3 is made up of 11 amino acids. In DNA form, the CDR3 reads TGTGCCACTGACAGGGGCTATGGCTACACCTTC. Amino acid sequence: CATDRGYGYTF. The full variable domain, its missing parts supplied by reference TRBV2 and TRBJ1-2, is EPEVTQTPSHQVTQMGQEVILRCVPISNHLYFYWYRQILGQKVEFLVSFYNNEISEKSEIFDDQFSVERPDGSNFTLKIRSTKLEDSAMYFCATDRGYGYTFGSGTRLTVV.

This chain connects TRBV7-2 to TRBJ1-1; 11 nucleotides agree with TRBD1. Germline-derived CDR1 and CDR2 are SGHTA and FQGNSA. The length of the CDR3 is 17 residues. V shed 5 bases, J shed 0 bases, and the junction held 8 bases outside the gene matches. This CDR3 is CASSAGQGARLNTEAFF. The DNA of the CDR3 is TGTGCCAGCAGCGCTGGACAGGGGGCGCGGCTGAACACTGAAGCTTTCTTT. The complete variable domain, with remaining parts taken from reference TRBV7-2 and TRBJ1-1, reads GAGVSQSPSNKVTEKGKDVELRCDPISGHTALYWYRQSLGQGLEFLIYFQGNSAPDKSGLPSDRFSAERTGGSVSTLTIQRTQQEDSAVYLCASSAGQGARLNTEAFFGQGTRLTVV.

The J gene is TRBJ1-1, the V gene TRBV6-4; D is unresolved. The V and J ends lost 6 bases and 0 bases respectively, with 14 bases between them. The CDR3 loop spans 15 amino acids. Per germline, CDR1 MRHNA and CDR2 SNTAGT. The CDR3 coding sequence is TGTGCCAGCAGAAGGGAGGGAGGCCTGAACACTGAAGCTTTCTTT. It yields the protein CASRREGGLNTEAFF.

The chain combines TRBV29-1 with TRBJ2-7; the match to TRBD1 covers 10 bases. Unmatched junction bases numbered 2, after V lost 7 bases and J lost 2 bases. Germline CDR1 and CDR2: SQVTM and ANQGSEA. This CDR3 has 12 residues. CDR3 nucleotide sequence: TGCAGCGCCGGACAGGGGGCCTACGAGCAGTACTTC. Its protein is CSAGQGAYEQYF.

This chain's CDR3 is CASSERRSSYEQYF. The CDR3 coding sequence is TGTGCCAGCAGTGAGCGGCGCAGCTCCTACGAGCAGTACTTC. The J gene is TRBJ2-7, the V gene TRBV2; D not certain. Germline loops: CDR1 SNHLY, CDR2 FYNNEI. V lost 3 bases to trimming and J lost 0 bases, with 9 bases between them. The CDR3 consists of 14 residues.

This chain connects TRBV9 to TRBJ2-7; 7 bases match TRBD1. Losses at the gene ends were 4 bases for V and 3 bases for J; bases not matched to a gene: 4. This CDR3 has 13 amino acids. In germline, CDR1 is SGDLS, CDR2 YYNGEE. The CDR3 reads CASSRDRNYEQYF. In nucleotides, the CDR3 is TGTGCCAGCAGCCGGGACAGAAACTACGAGCAGTACTTC.

This clone was picked up one time. The rearrangement uses TRBV9 and TRBJ2-7; 7 bases align to TRBD1. Looked up from germline, CDR1 is SGDLS and CDR2 is YYNGEE. The V gene end was trimmed by 0 bases and the J gene end by 6 bases; junction bases not matched to a gene: 9. This CDR3 is 15 amino acids long. The CDR3 region is CASSVGQGLFSEQYF. The CDR3 nucleotides read TGTGCCAGCAGCGTAGGACAGGGTCTATTCTCCGAGCAGTACTTC.

The DNA of the CDR3 is TGTGCCAGCTCACCACCGGGACTAGCGGCAGCAGCGGATACGCAGTATTTT. Translating gives CASSPPGLAAAADTQYF. The V gene is TRBV18, the J gene TRBJ2-3; the match to TRBD2 covers 11 bases. This CDR3 spans 17 amino acids. V was clipped by 0 bases and J by 6 bases; unmatched bases: 8. In germline, CDR1 is KGHSH, CDR2 LQKENI.

The genes are TRBV11-2 and TRBJ2-2; possibly TRBD1 for D (6 bases). Trimming removed 4 bases at V and 1 base at J, with 10 bases between. Germline V CDR1 and CDR2: SGHAT, FQNNGV. CDR3 length: 15 residues. The CDR3 DNA follows: TGTGCCAGCAGCTCCGACAGGAAGAACACCGGGGAGCTGTTTTTT. It translates to CASSSDRKNTGELFF.

This chain uses TRBV6-5 with TRBJ2-7; 9 bases agree with TRBD1. Per germline, CDR1 MNHEY and CDR2 SVGAGI. This CDR3 has 15 residues. Trimming cost V 6 bases and J 3 bases; bases outside gene matches: 9. Here the CDR3 DNA reads TGTGCCAGCAGCCGATCCGGGACAGGGCTCTACGAGCAGTACTTC. Its translation: CASSRSGTGLYEQYF.

V gene TRBV7-2 combines with J gene TRBJ2-5, with 7 nucleotides matching TRBD2. The V segment lost 1 base and the J segment 6 bases; nucleotides outside the gene matches: 5. Germline loops: CDR1 SGHTA, CDR2 FQGNSA. The CDR3 is 14 residues long. The CDR3 bases are TGTGCCAGCAGCTTAGTACTAGCGACTAAGACCCAGTACTTC. This encodes CASSLVLATKTQYF. Based on the CDR3 plus reference TRBV7-2 and TRBJ2-5, the full variable domain is GAGVSQSPSNKVTEKGKDVELRCDPISGHTALYWYRQSLGQGLEFLIYFQGNSAPDKSGLPSDRFSAERTGGSVSTLTIQRTQQEDSAVYLCASSLVLATKTQYFGPGTRLLVL.

In its sample, this clone was seen a few times. The chain combines TRBV9 with TRBJ2-1, with 7 positions matching TRBD2. Germline V gene lookup returns CDR1 SGDLS and CDR2 YYNGEE. CDR3 length: 12 residues. Germline trimming cut 6 bases from V and 7 bases from J; bases unmatched to any gene: 4. The CDR3 loop is CASTDGGNEQFF. The CDR3 bases are TGTGCCAGCACCGACGGGGGGAATGAGCAGTTCTTC.

This rearrangement joins TRBV28 to TRBJ2-3, with 8 bases that match TRBD2. Germline lookup yields CDR1 MDHEN and CDR2 SYDVKM. The V and J ends lost 3 bases and 1 base, in that order; junction bases with no gene match: 6. There are 16 residues in the CDR3. The CDR3 reads CASSFPGGAGTDTQYF. CDR3 nucleotide sequence: TGTGCCAGCAGTTTCCCGGGAGGGGCTGGCACAGATACGCAGTATTTT.

The chain combines TRBV7-2 with TRBJ1-2, with TRBD1 as a possible D gene (6 bases). With 1 base removed from V and 6 bases from J, the gap between germline ends came to 12 bases. The CDR3 consists of 14 residues. Germline V gene lookup returns CDR1 SGHTA and CDR2 FQGNSA. For the CDR3, the DNA is TGTGCCAGCAGCTTAGATCAGGGGCGGGATGGCTACACCTTC. It is translated as CASSLDQGRDGYTF. The whole variable domain, remainder taken from reference TRBV7-2 and TRBJ1-2, is GAGVSQSPSNKVTEKGKDVELRCDPISGHTALYWYRQSLGQGLEFLIYFQGNSAPDKSGLPSDRFSAERTGGSVSTLTIQRTQQEDSAVYLCASSLDQGRDGYTFGSGTRLTVV.

This rearrangement joins TRBV30 to TRBJ2-7, with TRBD1 matching 10 bases. This CDR3 is 14 amino acids long. Germline lookup yields CDR1 GTSNPN and CDR2 SVGIG (reference sequence). V lost 3 bases, J lost 4 bases, and 6 bases stayed unmatched. The CDR3 DNA follows: TGTGCCTGGAGGCGAGACAGGGGGCCTTACGAGCAGTACTTC. Translation gives CAWRRDRGPYEQYF.

V gene TRBV7-9 combines with J gene TRBJ2-5, with D possibly TRBD1 on 6 matching bases. V lost 2 bases and J lost 2, with 9 bases in between. The CDR3 covers 14 residues. Germline V CDR1 and CDR2: SEHNR, FQNEAQ (reference sequence). The CDR3: CASSLLQGQETQYF. The CDR3 DNA is TGTGCCAGCAGCTTACTACAGGGTCAAGAGACCCAGTACTTC.

This clone was observed a handful of times. The CDR3 region is CASSPGTGYSKKLFF. For the CDR3, the DNA is TGTGCCAGTAGTCCCGGGACAGGGTATTCGAAAAAACTGTTTTTT. The chain recombines TRBV19 with TRBJ1-4; TRBD1 agrees at 9 bases. V dropped 5 bases and J dropped 9; count of bases not matched to a gene: 10. This CDR3 region has 15 residues. CDR1 and CDR2 from the germline V gene are LNHDA and SQIVND (reference sequence).

The chain recombines TRBV11-2 with TRBJ2-7; possible D gene TRBD1, 6 bases. The CDR3 contains 14 residues. Germline V gives CDR1 SGHAT, CDR2 FQNNGV. V was shortened by 4 bases and J by 2 bases, with 12 bases between the two germline ends. The CDR3 DNA reads TGTGCCAGCAGCTCTCTGGGGACAACCTACGAGCAGTACTTC. Translating it yields CASSSLGTTYEQYF.

CDR3 sequence (DNA): TGTGCCATCAGTGGTCAGGGGGCGGAAAATGAGCAGTTCTTC. It translates to CAISGQGAENEQFF. This sequence joins TRBV10-3 and TRBJ2-1; 8 bases are a match to TRBD1. Germline-derived CDR1 and CDR2 are ENHRY and SYGVKD. This CDR3 is 14 amino acids long. V gave up 4 bases and J gave up 7 bases; unmatched junction bases: 6.

This chain uses TRBV4-1 with TRBJ2-7, with TRBD2 as a possible D gene (7 bases). The V gene's germline CDR1 is MGHRA and CDR2 YSYEKL. V was trimmed by 4 bases and J by 3 bases, leaving 19 bases between them. The CDR3 runs to 16 residues. CDR3 DNA sequence: TGCGCCAGCAGCCCATCCTACAGGGAGGGTAGCTACGAGCAGTACTTC. It is translated as CASSPSYREGSYEQYF.

In this sample, this clone turned up once. The gene calls are TRBV11-3 and TRBJ2-3, with TRBD1 as a possible D gene (5 bases). This CDR3 has 16 residues. Trimming stripped 3 bases from V and 0 bases from J, with 13 bases between. Germline V gives CDR1 SGHNT, CDR2 YENEEA. CDR3 loop: CASSFRAGSSTDTQYF. The DNA of the CDR3 is TGTGCCAGCAGCTTTCGTGCAGGGTCTAGCACAGATACGCAGTATTTT. Together with reference TRBV11-3 and TRBJ2-3, the CDR3 gives the full variable domain: EAGVVQSPRYKIIEKKQPVAFWCNPISGHNTLYWYLQNLGQGPELLIRYENEEAVDDSQLPKDRFSAERLKGVDSTLKIQPAELGDSAVYLCASSFRAGSSTDTQYFGPGTRLTVL.